This T cell receptor (beta chain) was found in a study of identical twins. Germline CDR1 reads MNHNS; CDR2 reads SASEGT. V lost 6 bases, J lost 2 bases, and 13 bases stayed unmatched. This CDR3 region has 16 residues. Using its own MiXCR run on the 5' RACE reads, TCRdb lists one record per CDR3 protein. In the table there are 400,000 to 550,000 distinct CDR3 sequences, roughly 13% of which are singletons. This clonotype showed up just a few times. Separately, the same data were catalogued under a study of yellow fever vaccine responses in identical twins.

The TCR comes from a woman between 18 and 29 years old in good health. Sequencing was carried out using CD4+ T cells sorted from blood. The gene calls are TRBV6-1 and TRBJ2-7, with 7 bases that match TRBD1. The CDR3 loop reads CASSSSTGDHPYEQYF. CDR3 sequence (DNA): TGTGCCAGCAGCTCCAGTACAGGGGACCACCCCTACGAGCAGTACTTC.